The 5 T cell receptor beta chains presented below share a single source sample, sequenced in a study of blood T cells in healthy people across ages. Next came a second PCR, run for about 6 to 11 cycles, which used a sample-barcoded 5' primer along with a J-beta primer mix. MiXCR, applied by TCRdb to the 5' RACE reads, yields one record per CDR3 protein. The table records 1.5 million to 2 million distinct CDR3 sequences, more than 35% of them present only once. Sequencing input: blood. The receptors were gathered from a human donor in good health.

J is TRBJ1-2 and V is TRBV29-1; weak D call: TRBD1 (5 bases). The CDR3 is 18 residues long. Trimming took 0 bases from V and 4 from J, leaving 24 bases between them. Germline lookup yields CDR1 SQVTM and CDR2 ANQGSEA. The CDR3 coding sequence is TGCAGCGTTGAAGATTTGCGGGGCCCAGTGGGTCAGGGCTATGGCTACACCTTC. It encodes CSVEDLRGPVGQGYGYTF.

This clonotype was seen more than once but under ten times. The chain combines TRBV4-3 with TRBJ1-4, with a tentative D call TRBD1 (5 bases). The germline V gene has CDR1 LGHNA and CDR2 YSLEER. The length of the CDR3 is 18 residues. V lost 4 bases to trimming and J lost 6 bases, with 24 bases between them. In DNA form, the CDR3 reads TGCGCCAGCAGCCGGAGCGGGGCAGGGCAACGCGGGGATGAAAAACTGTTTTTT. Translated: CASSRSGAGQRGDEKLFF.

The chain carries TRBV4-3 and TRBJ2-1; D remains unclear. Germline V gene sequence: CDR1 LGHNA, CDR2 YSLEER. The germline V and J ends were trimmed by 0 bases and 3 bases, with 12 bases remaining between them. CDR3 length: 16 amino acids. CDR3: CASSQDLGTYYNEQFF. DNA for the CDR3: TGCGCCAGCAGCCAAGATCTTGGTACTTACTACAATGAGCAGTTCTTC.

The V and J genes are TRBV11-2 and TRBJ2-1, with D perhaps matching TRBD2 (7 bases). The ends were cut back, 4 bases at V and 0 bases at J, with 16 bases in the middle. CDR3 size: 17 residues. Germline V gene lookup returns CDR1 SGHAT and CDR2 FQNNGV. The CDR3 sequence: CASSYGLGGLSYNEQFF. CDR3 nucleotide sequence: TGTGCCAGCAGCTACGGGTTGGGGGGGCTCTCCTACAATGAGCAGTTCTTC.

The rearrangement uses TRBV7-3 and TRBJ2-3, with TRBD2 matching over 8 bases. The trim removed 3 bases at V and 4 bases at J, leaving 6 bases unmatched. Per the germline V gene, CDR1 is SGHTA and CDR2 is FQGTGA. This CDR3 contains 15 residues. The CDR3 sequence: CASSFGLARADTQYF. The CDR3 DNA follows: TGTGCCAGCAGCTTCGGACTAGCCCGGGCAGATACGCAGTATTTT.